The rows below give T cell receptor beta chains drawn from one sample of a study of graft-versus-host responses after intestinal transplantation. These receptors lack a known antigen. The repertoire was sequenced with immunoSEQ multiplex PCR; TCRdb's copy has only in-frame clones and lacks some. The table shows approximately 81,000 clones, with about nine tenths occurring only once. Sequencing used unstimulated CD8+ T cells sorted from spleen or lymph node cells, obtained before transplant. All receptors derive from a human donor who was the organ donor for an intestinal transplant. The conserved cysteine and the conserved F or W are not part of the CDR3 here. The D gene is left open where the match is weak. Part of the rows lack a size; the others show once, few, many or a class for expanded clones.

abundance: .; v_gene: TRBV27; d_gene: TRBD2; CDR3aa: ASRLAGGSYNEQF
abundance: .; v_gene: TRBV7-9; d_gene: .; CDR3aa: ASTLAGDYEQY
abundance: .; v_gene: TRBV9; d_gene: .; CDR3aa: ASSAWPWPMETQY
abundance: .; v_gene: TRBV5-1; d_gene: TRBD2; CDR3aa: ASSTYGTSAETQY
abundance: .; v_gene: TRBV7-2; d_gene: .; CDR3aa: ASSLDGSPGYEQY
abundance: .; v_gene: TRBV5-4; d_gene: TRBD1; CDR3aa: ASSLPGQGEQY
abundance: .; v_gene: TRBV5-1; d_gene: .; CDR3aa: ASSLGGFGNQPQH
abundance: .; v_gene: TRBV5-1; d_gene: .; CDR3aa: ASNEGGYTEAF
abundance: .; v_gene: TRBV6-1; d_gene: .; CDR3aa: ASSEADNTEAF
abundance: .; v_gene: TRBV7-9; d_gene: .; CDR3aa: ASSLRLSRGEKLF
abundance: few; v_gene: TRBV27; d_gene: .; CDR3aa: ASSFLAANTEAF
abundance: .; v_gene: TRBV4-1; d_gene: TRBD1; CDR3aa: ASSQTGQATYEQY
abundance: .; v_gene: TRBV7-6; d_gene: .; CDR3aa: ASSLPAGEQF
abundance: .; v_gene: TRBV27; d_gene: TRBD1; CDR3aa: ASRLTGGSNQPQH
abundance: .; v_gene: TRBV6-1; d_gene: .; CDR3aa: ASSEEWGSPYEQY
abundance: .; v_gene: TRBV9; d_gene: .; CDR3aa: ASSGPAEGELF